This passage covers 2 T cell receptor beta chains from one sample sequenced in a study of a mutant IDH1 vaccine in newly diagnosed glioma. The antigens these receptors bind are not known. Described time point: week 5, during vaccination. The study gave 300 ug of mutant IDH1 20-mer peptide per vaccine dose, with topical imiquimod. The protocol was immunoSEQ multiplex PCR, while the TCRdb copy is restricted to in-frame clones and leaves out a portion. This sample has roughly 40,000 clones, with 80% to 95% found just once. The source was PBMCs, collected from a glioma patient whose treatment included an IDH1 peptide vaccine. The receptors were sampled from a man in his forties or fifties with glioma.

This clone was seen only once. J is TRBJ2-7 and V is TRBV7-6; TRBD1 matches at 7 bases. The CDR3 is 13 amino acids. Trimming removed 5 bases from V and 2 bases from J; junction bases left unmatched: 3. Looked up from germline, CDR1 is SGHVS and CDR2 is FNYEAQ. This chain's CDR3 is CASSGGQTYEQYF. The CDR3 nucleotides read TGTGCCAGCAGCGGGGGACAGACCTACGAGCAGTACTTC.

The CDR3 here is CASSLAGAGRYEQYF. CDR3 in DNA: TGTGCCAGCAGCTTAGCGGGGGCGGGCCGCTACGAGCAGTACTTC. The rearrangement joins TRBV7-2 to TRBJ2-7, with D tentatively TRBD1 (6 bases). The germline V and J ends were trimmed by 0 bases and 3 bases, with 12 bases remaining between them. The CDR3 covers 15 residues. Germline CDR1 and CDR2: SGHTA and FQGNSA.